This TCR beta chain was identified in a study of cytomegalovirus exposure and HLA in healthy donors. Study outcomes and limitations: In vitro assays verified that a few CMV-associated chains recognized CMV antigens specifically.

Using immunoSEQ multiplex PCR, the repertoire was profiled, and TCRdb retains in-frame clones only, with some absent. The data hold 150,000 to 200,000 clones, with roughly 90% observed a single time. The donors were part of the validation cohort, which consisted of roughly 110 subjects and was separate from the first cohort of 666 subjects. A word on this clone: Its antigen is unknown.

V lost 0 bases and J 1 base, leaving 3 bases between the germline ends. The CDR3 loop spans 13 amino acids. The germline V gene has CDR1 SGDLS and CDR2 YYNGEE. This receptor was identified in a man aged 18-30 years in good health and CMV-seropositive. Sequencing was carried out using PBMCs. The J gene is TRBJ2-3, the V gene TRBV9; D is unresolved. The CDR3 bases are TGTGCCAGCAGCGTAGGCGGCACAGATACGCAGTATTTT. This encodes CASSVGGTDTQYF.